This entry features one TCR beta chain sequence. What antigen it recognizes has not been identified. Within one base of it there is no much larger clone, and no base qualities were kept. For CDR1 and CDR2, the germline V gene lists SQVTM and ANQGSEA. Trimming accounts for 4 bases at V and 1 base at J, while the number of junction bases matched to no gene is 7. Its CDR3 holds 15 amino acids, cysteine through phenylalanine. Just CDR3 DNA is preserved here, 45 bases in frame from base 1. These data come from a study of T cell changes during pregnancy in multiple sclerosis (dated 2019 in TCRdb). In terms of the full investigation: Changes in the T cell repertoire over the course of pregnancy were examined in this study in women with multiple sclerosis.

Library prep was done by the immunoSEQ multiplex PCR assay. TCRdb holds this immuneACCESS table with in-frame rearrangements only. Some clones are missing; in checked studies, unresolved V genes explain under half, and the rest has no known cause. Across this sample there are tens of thousands of clones, with 85% to 95% seen only once. Of the sample, 0.65% to 0.7% falls within the top ten clones. The V gene is TRBV29-1 and the J gene is TRBJ2-3, with 8 bases in between that match TRBD1. Sequencing used CD4+ T cells from peripheral blood mononuclear cells, obtained in the third trimester of pregnancy. This TCR was sampled from a female donor with multiple sclerosis, enrolled in a pregnancy study. The CDR3 amino acid sequence is: CSVVRTGTGTDTQYF. In nucleotides, the sequence is TGCAGCGTTGTACGGACAGGGACCGGCACAGATACGCAGTATTTT.